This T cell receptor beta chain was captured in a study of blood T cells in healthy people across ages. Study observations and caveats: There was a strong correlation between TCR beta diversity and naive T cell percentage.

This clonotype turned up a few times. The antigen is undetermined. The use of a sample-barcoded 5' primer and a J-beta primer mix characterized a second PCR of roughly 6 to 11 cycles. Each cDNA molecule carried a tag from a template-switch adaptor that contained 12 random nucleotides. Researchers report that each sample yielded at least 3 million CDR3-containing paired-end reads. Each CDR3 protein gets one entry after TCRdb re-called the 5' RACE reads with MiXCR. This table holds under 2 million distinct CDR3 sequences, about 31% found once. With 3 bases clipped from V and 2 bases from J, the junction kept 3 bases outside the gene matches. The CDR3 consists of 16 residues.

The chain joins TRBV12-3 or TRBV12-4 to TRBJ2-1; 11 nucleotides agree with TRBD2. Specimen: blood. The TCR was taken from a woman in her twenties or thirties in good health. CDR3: CASSFSGGGAYNEQFF. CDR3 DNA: TGTGCCAGCAGTTTTAGCGGGGGGGGGGCCTACAATGAGCAGTTCTTC.